This T cell receptor (beta chain) was documented in a study of regulatory T cells in long-lasting Graves disease. Investigators prepared the TCR beta libraries by applying iRepertoire HTBI primers and Arm-PCR of CDR3 regions. One entry per CDR3 protein results from TCRdb running MiXCR on the multiplex PCR reads. The sample lists some 490,000 distinct CDR3 sequences, about 12% seen once, with roughly 8.9% in the top ten. This clonotype turned up a few times. Time point defined: newly diagnosed GD, antithyroid drugs for less than 3 months. The authors made the TCR library using RNA they extracted from PBMCs. From germline, CDR1 is SGHRS and CDR2 YFSETQ. Trimming took 4 bases from V and 3 from J, leaving 17 bases between them. This CDR3 comprises 15 residues. This sample was also put to use in a study of T cells in Graves' hyperthyroidism and ophthalmopathy.

Here the sequenced sample was peripheral blood mononuclear cells (PBMCs), taken at new diagnosis, from a patient treated with antithyroid drugs. The genes are TRBV5-1 and TRBJ2-7, with TRBD2 as a possible D gene (5 bases). The clonotype comes from a woman in her twenties or thirties with Graves disease. The CDR3, as DNA: TGCGCCAGCAGCCAGGAGGACGGTACTTACTACGAGCAGTACTTC. Translated: CASSQEDGTYYEQYF.